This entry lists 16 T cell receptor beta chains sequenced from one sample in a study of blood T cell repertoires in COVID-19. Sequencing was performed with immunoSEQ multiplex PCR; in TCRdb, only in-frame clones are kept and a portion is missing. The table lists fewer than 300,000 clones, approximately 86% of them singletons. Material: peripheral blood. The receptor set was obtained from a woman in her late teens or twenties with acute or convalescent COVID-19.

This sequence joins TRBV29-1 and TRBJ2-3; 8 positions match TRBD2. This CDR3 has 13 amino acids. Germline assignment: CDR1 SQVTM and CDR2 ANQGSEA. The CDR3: CSGGRSTTDTQYF. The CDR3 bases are TGCAGTGGCGGGAGGTCTACCACAGATACGCAGTATTTT.

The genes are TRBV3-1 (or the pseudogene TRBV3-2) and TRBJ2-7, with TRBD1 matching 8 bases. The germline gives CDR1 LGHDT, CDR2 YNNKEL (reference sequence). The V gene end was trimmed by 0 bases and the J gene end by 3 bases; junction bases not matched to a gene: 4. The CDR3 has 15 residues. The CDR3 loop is CASSQDRTGHYEQYF. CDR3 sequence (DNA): TGTGCCAGCAGCCAAGATAGGACAGGGCACTACGAGCAGTACTTC.

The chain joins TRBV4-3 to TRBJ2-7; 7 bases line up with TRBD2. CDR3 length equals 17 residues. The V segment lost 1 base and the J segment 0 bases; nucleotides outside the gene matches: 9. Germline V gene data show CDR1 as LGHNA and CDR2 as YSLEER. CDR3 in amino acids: CASSQAVRQRDSYEQYF. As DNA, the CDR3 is TGCGCCAGCAGCCAAGCGGTGAGACAGCGGGACTCCTACGAGCAGTACTTC.

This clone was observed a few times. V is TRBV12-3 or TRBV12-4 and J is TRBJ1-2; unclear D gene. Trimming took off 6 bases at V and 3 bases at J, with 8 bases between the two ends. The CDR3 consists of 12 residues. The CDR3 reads CASSPRDYGYTF. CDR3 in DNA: TGTGCCAGCAGCCCGAGGGACTATGGCTACACCTTC.

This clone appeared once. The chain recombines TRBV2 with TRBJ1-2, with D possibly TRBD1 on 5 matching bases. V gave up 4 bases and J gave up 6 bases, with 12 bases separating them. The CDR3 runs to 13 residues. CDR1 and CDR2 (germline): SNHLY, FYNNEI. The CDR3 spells CASSAQGYDGYTF. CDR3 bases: TGTGCCAGCAGTGCGCAGGGATATGATGGCTACACCTTC.

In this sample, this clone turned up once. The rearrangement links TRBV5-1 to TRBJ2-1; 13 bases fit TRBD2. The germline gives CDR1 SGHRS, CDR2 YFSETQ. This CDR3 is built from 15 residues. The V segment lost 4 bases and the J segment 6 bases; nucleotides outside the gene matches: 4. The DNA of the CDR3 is TGCGCCAGCAGCACAACTAGCGGGAGGGCCAATGAGCAGTTCTTC. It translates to CASSTTSGRANEQFF.

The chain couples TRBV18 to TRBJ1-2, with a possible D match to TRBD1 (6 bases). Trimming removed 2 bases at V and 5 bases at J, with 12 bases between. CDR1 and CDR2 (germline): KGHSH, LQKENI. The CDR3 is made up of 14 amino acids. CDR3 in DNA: TGTGCCAGCTCACCATCTCTGGGGGCTTATGGCTACACCTTC. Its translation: CASSPSLGAYGYTF.

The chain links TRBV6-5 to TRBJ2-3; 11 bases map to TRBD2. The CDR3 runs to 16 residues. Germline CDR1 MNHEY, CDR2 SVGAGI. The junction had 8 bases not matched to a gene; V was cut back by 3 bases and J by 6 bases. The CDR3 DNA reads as TGTGCCAGCAGTTATATGGGACTAGCGGTTATGGATACGCAGTATTTT. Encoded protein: CASSYMGLAVMDTQYF.

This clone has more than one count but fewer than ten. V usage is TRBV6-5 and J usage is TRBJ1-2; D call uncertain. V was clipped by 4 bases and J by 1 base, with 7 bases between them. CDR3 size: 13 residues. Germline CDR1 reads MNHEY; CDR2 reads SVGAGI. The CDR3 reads CASSFTFNYGYTF. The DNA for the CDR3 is TGTGCCAGCAGTTTTACATTTAACTATGGCTACACCTTC.

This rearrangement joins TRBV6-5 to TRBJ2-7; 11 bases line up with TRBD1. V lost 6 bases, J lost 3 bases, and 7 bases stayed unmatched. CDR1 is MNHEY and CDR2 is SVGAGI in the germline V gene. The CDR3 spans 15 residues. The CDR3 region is CASRPGTGGRYEQYF. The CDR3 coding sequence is TGTGCCAGCAGGCCCGGGACAGGGGGGCGCTACGAGCAGTACTTC.

The CDR3 protein is CASSLPPSGVTYNEQFF. The CDR3, as DNA: TGTGCCAGCAGCTTACCGCCTAGCGGGGTCACCTACAATGAGCAGTTCTTC. The genes are TRBV11-3 and TRBJ2-1, with 9 positions matching TRBD2. V trimming: 2 bases; J trimming: 2 bases; junction bases outside the gene matches: 7. CDR3 length: 17 residues. CDR1 and CDR2 from the germline V gene are SGHNT and YENEEA.

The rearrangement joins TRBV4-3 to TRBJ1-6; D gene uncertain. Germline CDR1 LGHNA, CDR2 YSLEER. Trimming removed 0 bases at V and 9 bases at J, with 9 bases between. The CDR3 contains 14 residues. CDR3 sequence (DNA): TGCGCCAGCAGCCAAGATTTCGGGTTTTCACCCCTCCACTTT. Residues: CASSQDFGFSPLHF.

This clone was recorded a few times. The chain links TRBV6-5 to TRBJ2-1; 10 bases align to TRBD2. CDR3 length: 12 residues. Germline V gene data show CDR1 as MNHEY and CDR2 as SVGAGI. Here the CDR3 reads CSKGTSVNEQFF. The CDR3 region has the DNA TGTTCCAAAGGGACTAGCGTTAATGAGCAGTTCTTC.

This CDR3 is CSAGQGFVGELFF. For the CDR3, the DNA is TGCAGCGCGGGACAGGGGTTTGTCGGGGAGCTGTTTTTT. The V call is TRBV29-1, the J call TRBJ2-2; 10 bases agree with TRBD1. Germline V gene lookup returns CDR1 SQVTM and CDR2 ANQGSEA. The junction had 6 bases not matched to a gene; V was cut back by 7 bases and J by 7 bases. There are 13 residues in the CDR3.

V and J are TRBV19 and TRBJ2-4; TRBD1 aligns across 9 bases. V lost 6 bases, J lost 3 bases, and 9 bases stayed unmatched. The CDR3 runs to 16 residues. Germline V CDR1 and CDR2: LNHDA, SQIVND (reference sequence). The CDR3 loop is CASRSPGQGLKNIQYF. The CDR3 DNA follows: TGTGCCAGTAGATCACCGGGACAGGGACTCAAAAACATTCAGTACTTC.

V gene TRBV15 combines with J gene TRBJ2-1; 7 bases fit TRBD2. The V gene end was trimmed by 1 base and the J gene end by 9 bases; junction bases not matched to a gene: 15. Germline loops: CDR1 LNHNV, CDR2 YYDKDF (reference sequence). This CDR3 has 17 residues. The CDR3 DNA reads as TGTGCCACCAGCAGAGGGGTAGGGGCTAGCGGCAGTGGTGAGCAGTTCTTC. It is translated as CATSRGVGASGSGEQFF. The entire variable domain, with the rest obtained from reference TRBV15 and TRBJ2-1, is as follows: DAMVIQNPRYQVTQFGKPVTLSCSQTLNHNVMYWYQQKSSQAPKLLFHYYDKDFNNEADTPDNFQSRRPNTSFCFLDIRSPGLGDTAMYLCATSRGVGASGSGEQFFGPGTRLTVL.